This T cell receptor (beta chain) emerged from a study of cytomegalovirus exposure and HLA in healthy donors. This CDR3 has 16 residues. Germline V gene sequence: CDR1 LNHDA, CDR2 SQIVND (reference sequence). A note on this clone: Its matching antigen is unknown. One end of the junction varies from germline; a read error may be responsible.

PCR used 60 Vbeta primers and 13 Jbeta primers. The assay was immunoSEQ multiplex PCR, and TCRdb's table has in-frame clones only and misses some. The profile shows approximately 160,000 clones, approximately 80% of them singletons. General study findings and limits: Generally TCR sequences proved uncommon, though certain public TCRs appeared in numerous donors. It was reported that TCR beta sequences correctly inferred the HLA-A and HLA-B alleles for most subjects.

Sequenced sample: PBMCs. The J gene is TRBJ2-1, the V gene TRBV19; TRBD2 matches at 9 bases. The sequence derives from a young woman in good health and CMV-seronegative. The CDR3 bases are TGTGCCAGTAAAGAGGCGGGAGGGAGCTCCCACAATGAGCAGTTCTTC. As protein: CASKEAGGSSHNEQFF. Looking up the rest from reference TRBV19 and TRBJ2-1 gives the full variable domain: DGGITQSPKYLFRKEGQNVTLSCEQNLNHDAMYWYRQDPGQGLRLIYYSQIVNDFQKGDIAEGYSVSREKKESFPLTVTSAQKNPTAFYLCASKEAGGSSHNEQFFGPGTRLTVL.